A selection of T cell receptor beta chains follows, all from one sample in a study of T-cell reconstitution after alpha-beta-depleted transplantation in children. TCRdb redid the calling of the PCR reads with MiXCR, one entry per CDR3 protein. Of approximately 150,000 distinct CDR3 sequences listed, about 9% are singletons. The input for sequencing was PBMCs, mostly from graft donor cells, taken 180 days after TCRalphabeta/CD19-depleted stem cell transplant. The receptors come from a female patient between 2 and 15 years old who had a stem cell transplant for congenital amegakaryocytic thrombocytopenia, so the T cells may come from the graft donor. The CDR3 runs from the conserved cysteine through the conserved F or W.

V	J	CDR3
TRBV7-9	TRBJ2-5	CASSPPFLAGGYGTQYF
TRBV20-1	TRBJ1-2	CSARAGRYYGYTF
TRBV4-1	TRBJ2-4	CASRPLGADRTKNIQYF
TRBV9	TRBJ2-3	CASSVVAVTDTQYF
TRBV5-1	TRBJ2-5	CASSLVAGEETQYF
TRBV29-1	TRBJ1-1	CSVGQRVAEAFF
TRBV12-3/TRBV12-4	TRBJ2-1	CASSSPIFIDEQFF
TRBV5-1	TRBJ2-7	CASSPGQVIGEQYF
TRBV20-1	TRBJ2-5	CSAKTGGKETQYF
TRBV4-2	TRBJ2-3	CASSHRGSSTDTQYF
TRBV20-1	TRBJ2-1	CSARLPRTAEQFF
TRBV20-1	TRBJ2-1	CSVGRRGYEQFF
TRBV6-5	TRBJ2-1	CASSYNGGPYNEQFF
TRBV18	TRBJ2-7	CASSPSLAGGEQYF
TRBV4-1	TRBJ2-3	CASSQVQGHTDTQYF
TRBV20-1	TRBJ2-7	CSEEEQYF
TRBV7-2	TRBJ2-3	CASSLVVAPDTQYF
TRBV28	TRBJ1-6	CASTPGLSNSPLHF
TRBV3-1	TRBJ2-7	CASSQDIRQGVEQYF
TRBV29-1	TRBJ2-7	CSVMGLNSYEQYF
TRBV7-9	TRBJ2-5	CASTPSGQETQYF
TRBV28	TRBJ2-5	CASSTQGARRETQYF